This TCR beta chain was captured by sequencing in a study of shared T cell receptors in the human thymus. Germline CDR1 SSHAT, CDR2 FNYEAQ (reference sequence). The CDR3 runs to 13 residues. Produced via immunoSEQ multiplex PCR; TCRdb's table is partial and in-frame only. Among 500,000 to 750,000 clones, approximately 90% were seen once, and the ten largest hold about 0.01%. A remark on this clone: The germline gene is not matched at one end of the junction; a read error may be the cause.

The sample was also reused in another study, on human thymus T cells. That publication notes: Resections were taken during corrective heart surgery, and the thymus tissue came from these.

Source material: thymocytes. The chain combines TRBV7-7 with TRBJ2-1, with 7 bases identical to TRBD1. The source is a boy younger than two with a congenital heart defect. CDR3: CASSWDSLNEQFF. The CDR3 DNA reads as TGTGCTAGCAGCTGGGACAGCCTAAATGAGCAGTTCTTC.